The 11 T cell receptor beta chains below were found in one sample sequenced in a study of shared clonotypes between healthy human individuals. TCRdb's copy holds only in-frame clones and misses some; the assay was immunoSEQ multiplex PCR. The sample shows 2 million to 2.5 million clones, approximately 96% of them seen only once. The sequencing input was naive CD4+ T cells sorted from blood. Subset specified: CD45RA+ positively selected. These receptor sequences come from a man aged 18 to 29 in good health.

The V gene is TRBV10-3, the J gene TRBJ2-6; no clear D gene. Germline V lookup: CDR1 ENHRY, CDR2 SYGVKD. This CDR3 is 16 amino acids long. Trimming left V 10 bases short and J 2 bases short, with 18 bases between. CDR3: CATMGLDNPGANVLTF. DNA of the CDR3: TGTGCCACCATGGGTCTAGACAACCCTGGGGCCAACGTCCTGACTTTC.

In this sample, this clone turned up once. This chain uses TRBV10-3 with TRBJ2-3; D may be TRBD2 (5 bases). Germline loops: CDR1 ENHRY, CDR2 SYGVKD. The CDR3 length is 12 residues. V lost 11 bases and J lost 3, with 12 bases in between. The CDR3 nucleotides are TGTGCCGTCAAGGGAGCAACAGATACGCAGTATTTT. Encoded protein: CAVKGATDTQYF.

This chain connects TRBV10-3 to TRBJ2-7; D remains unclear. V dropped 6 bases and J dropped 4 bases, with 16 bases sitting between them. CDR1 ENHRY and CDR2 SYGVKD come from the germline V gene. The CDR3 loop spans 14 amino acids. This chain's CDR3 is CAIRAETGGYEQYF. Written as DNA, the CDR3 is TGTGCCATCAGAGCCGAGACTGGCGGATACGAGCAGTACTTC.

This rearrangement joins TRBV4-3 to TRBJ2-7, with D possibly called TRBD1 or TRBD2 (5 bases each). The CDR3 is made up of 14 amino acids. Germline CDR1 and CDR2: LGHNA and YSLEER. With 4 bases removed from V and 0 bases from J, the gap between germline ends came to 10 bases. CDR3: CASSPGTPSYEQYF. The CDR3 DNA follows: TGCGCCAGCAGCCCAGGGACCCCCTCCTACGAGCAGTACTTC.

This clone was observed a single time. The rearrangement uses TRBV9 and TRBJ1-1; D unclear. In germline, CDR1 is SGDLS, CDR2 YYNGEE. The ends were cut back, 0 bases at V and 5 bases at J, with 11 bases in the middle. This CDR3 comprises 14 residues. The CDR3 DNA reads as TGTGCCAGCAGCGTAGCGTTGGTAGGGACTGAAGCTTTCTTT. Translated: CASSVALVGTEAFF.

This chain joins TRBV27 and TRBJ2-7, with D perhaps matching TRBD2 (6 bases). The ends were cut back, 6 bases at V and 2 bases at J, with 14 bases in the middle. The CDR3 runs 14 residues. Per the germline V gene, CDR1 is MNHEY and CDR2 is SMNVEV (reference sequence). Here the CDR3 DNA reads TGTGCCAGCAGCCAAGGGACTCGCCCCTACGAGCAGTACTTC. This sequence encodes CASSQGTRPYEQYF.

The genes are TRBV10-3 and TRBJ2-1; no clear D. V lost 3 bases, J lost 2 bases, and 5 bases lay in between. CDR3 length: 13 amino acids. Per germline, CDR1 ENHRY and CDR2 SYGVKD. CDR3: CAISDGTYNEQFF. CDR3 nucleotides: TGTGCCATCAGTGACGGCACCTACAATGAGCAGTTCTTC.

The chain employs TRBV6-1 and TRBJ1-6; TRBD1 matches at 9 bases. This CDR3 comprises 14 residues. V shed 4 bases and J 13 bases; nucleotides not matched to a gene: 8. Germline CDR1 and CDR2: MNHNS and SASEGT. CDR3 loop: CASSATGGWSPLHF. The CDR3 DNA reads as TGTGCCAGCAGTGCGACAGGGGGATGGTCTCCCCTCCACTTT.

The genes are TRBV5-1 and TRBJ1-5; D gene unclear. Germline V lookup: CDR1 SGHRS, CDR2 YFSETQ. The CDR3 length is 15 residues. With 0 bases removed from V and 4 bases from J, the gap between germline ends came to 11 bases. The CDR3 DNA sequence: TGCGCCAGCAGCTTGGAACCGGGTGCTAATCAGCCCCAGCATTTT. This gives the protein CASSLEPGANQPQHF.

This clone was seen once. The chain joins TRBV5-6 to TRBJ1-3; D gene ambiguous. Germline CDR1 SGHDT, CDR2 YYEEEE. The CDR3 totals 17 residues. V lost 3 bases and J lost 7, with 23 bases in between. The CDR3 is CASSYPRRRSEANTIYF. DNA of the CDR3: TGTGCCAGCAGCTATCCCAGGCGGAGGTCGGAAGCCAACACCATATATTTT.

This CDR3 reads CASSLFSQGPYEQYF. CDR3 nucleotides: TGTGCCAGCAGCTTATTTTCCCAGGGGCCCTACGAGCAGTACTTC. The chain combines TRBV11-2 with TRBJ2-7; perhaps TRBD1 as D (6 bases). The length of the CDR3 is 15 residues. V lost 2 bases to trimming and J lost 2 bases, with 13 bases between them. CDR1 SGHAT and CDR2 FQNNGV come from the germline V gene.